A selection of T cell receptor beta chains follows, all from one sample in a study of shared clonotypes between healthy human individuals. Clones were read by immunoSEQ multiplex PCR, and TCRdb kept only the in-frame ones, dropping some. The sample consists of some 2,000,000 clones, 85% to 95% of them appearing once. Sequenced material: naive CD4+ T cells sorted from blood. These TCRs come from a man between 18 and 35 years old in good health. Both conserved end residues are part of each CDR3. Each record gives: CDR3 DNA, CDR3 protein, V gene, clone size, J gene, D gene. A D gene is named only where the DNA matches it firmly. A row's size may be missing; if present it is once, few, many or a size class.

TGTGCCAGCACCCGAGGGGCGGGACCCACAGATACGCAGTATTTT CASTRGAGPTDTQYF TRBV19 - TRBJ2-3 -
TGTGCCAGCAGTTCAGGTTGGGAGGGGGCCTACGAGCAGTACTTC CASSSGWEGAYEQYF TRBV27 - TRBJ2-7 -
TGTGCCAGCAGCTCAGCCGGGACTAGCGGGAAGACCGACTACGAGCAGTACTTC CASSSAGTSGKTDYEQYF TRBV9 - TRBJ2-7 TRBD2
TGCGCCAGCAGCCAAGTTCCTGGTAATTCACCCCTCCACTTT CASSQVPGNSPLHF TRBV4-3 - TRBJ1-6 -
TGTGCCAGCAGCTTAAGGGGGACGGTCAACTACAATGAGCAGTTCTTC CASSLRGTVNYNEQFF TRBV11-1 - TRBJ2-1 -
TGTGCCAGTAGTTTGGCAGGGGCCTCCTACGAGCAGTACTTC CASSLAGASYEQYF TRBV19 - TRBJ2-7 -
TGTGCCAGCAGGCTCAGGGCGAGGGACACTGAAGCTTTCTTT CASRLRARDTEAFF TRBV28 - TRBJ1-1 -
TGTGCCAGCAGTTCTCCGGCACTAGCCCGTTACGAGCAGTACTTC CASSSPALARYEQYF TRBV27 - TRBJ2-7 -
TGTGCCAGCAGCTTAGCCTGGCCTAGTGGTGAGACCCAGTACTTC CASSLAWPSGETQYF TRBV11-2 - TRBJ2-5 -
TGCGCCAGCAGCTTTGGGGGGACAGCGAACACTGAAGCTTTCTTT CASSFGGTANTEAFF TRBV5-1 - TRBJ1-1 TRBD1
TGTGCCAGCTCACCACCGGGACAGGGCAAGTTAGCTAACTATGGCTACACCTTC CASSPPGQGKLANYGYTF TRBV18 once TRBJ1-2 TRBD1
TGTGCCAGCAGGCGTGCGGGGGGCAGTCAAGAGACCCAGTACTTC CASRRAGGSQETQYF TRBV7-9 - TRBJ2-5 TRBD2
TGTGCCAGTAGTTCCGGACTAGCGGGGGCCGTCTACGAGCAGTACTTC CASSSGLAGAVYEQYF TRBV19 few TRBJ2-7 TRBD2
TGTGCCAGCAGCCTAAATAGCGGGGGTGCGAGCTTCTACGAGCAGTACTTC CASSLNSGGASFYEQYF TRBV9 - TRBJ2-7 TRBD2
TGTGCCAGCAGCTTCCAAAATGGCTACACCTTC CASSFQNGYTF TRBV5-4 - TRBJ1-2 -
TGTGCCAGCAGTTTACCCCTAACTAGGAATGAGCAGTTCTTC CASSLPLTRNEQFF TRBV27 - TRBJ2-1 -
TGTGCCAGCAGTTACTTAAGACTAGTACACAATGAGCAGTTCTTC CASSYLRLVHNEQFF TRBV6-5 - TRBJ2-1 -
TGTGCCAGCAGCATCGAGTGCTCTGGGGCCAACGTCCTGACTTTC CASSIECSGANVLTF TRBV21-1 - TRBJ2-6 -
TGTGCCAGCACCCGGGACAAATACTACGAGCAGTACTTC CASTRDKYYEQYF TRBV6-5 - TRBJ2-7 -
TGTGCCAGCAGTTCCCCTTGGGGGACAGGGCTGGCAGATACGCAGTATTTT CASSSPWGTGLADTQYF TRBV28 - TRBJ2-3 TRBD1
TGTGCCAGCAGTGAACTAAGAGAGGCCGGGGAGCTGTTTTTT CASSELREAGELFF TRBV25-1 - TRBJ2-2 -
TGTGCCAGCGGGACCGCGGGCGGGGAGACCCAGTACTTC CASGTAGGETQYF TRBV2 - TRBJ2-5 -
TGTGCCATCTTCGGGGCGAACAATCAGCCCCAGCATTTT CAIFGANNQPQHF TRBV6-1 - TRBJ1-5 -
TGCGCCAGCAGGAAAATCGCTGAGCGGGGCTACGAGCAGTACTTC CASRKIAERGYEQYF TRBV10-2 - TRBJ2-7 TRBD2
TGTGCCAGCACCATTGGGGGGATCAATAATTCACCCCTCCACTTT CASTIGGINNSPLHF TRBV27 - TRBJ1-6 -
TGTGCCAGTAGTATGGGGGGACAGGGGAATTCACCCCTCCACTTT CASSMGGQGNSPLHF TRBV19 - TRBJ1-6 TRBD1
TGTGCCAGCGGGGGGAGCAATCAGCCCCAGCATTTT CASGGSNQPQHF TRBV6-6 - TRBJ1-5 -
TGTGCCAGCAGTGATAGGAGCAATCAGCCCCAGCATTTT CASSDRSNQPQHF TRBV6-1 - TRBJ1-5 -
TGTGCCAGCAGTTACTCCCGGACAGGAACGAACACTGAAGCTTTCTTT CASSYSRTGTNTEAFF TRBV6-6 - TRBJ1-1 TRBD1
TGTGCCAGCAGCAAAGCGTGGCTAGCGGAGGGCACAGATACGCAGTATTTT CASSKAWLAEGTDTQYF TRBV21-1 - TRBJ2-3 -
TGCGCCAGCAGTGAGATTTTGTTAGGCTCAAGCAATCAGCCCCAGCATTTT CASSEILLGSSNQPQHF TRBV10-2 - TRBJ1-5 -
TGTGCCAGCAGCGTAGGGGCAGGGAAGGGCCAAGAGACCCAGTACTTC CASSVGAGKGQETQYF TRBV9 - TRBJ2-5 -
TGTGCCAGCAGCGGCCGGGACAGGACGGTGGCGCAGTATTTT CASSGRDRTVAQYF TRBV5-4 - TRBJ2-3 TRBD1
TGTGCCAGCAGCTTAGCATCAGGGGTGAACACTGAAGCTTTCTTT CASSLASGVNTEAFF TRBV7-2 - TRBJ1-1 -
TGTGCCAGCAAGCCAGGGACAACTCAAGAGACCCAGTACTTC CASKPGTTQETQYF TRBV2 - TRBJ2-5 -
TGTGCCAGTAGTATCGGACTAGCGGGAAGTCGAAACGAGCAGTACTTC CASSIGLAGSRNEQYF TRBV19 once TRBJ2-7 TRBD2
TGCGCCAGCAGCCAAGATGAGTGGGGTTCGTACAATGAGCAGTTCTTC CASSQDEWGSYNEQFF TRBV4-1 - TRBJ2-1 -
TGTGCCATCAGTGAGTCGATGGGCGCAGGTGACGAGCAGTACTTC CAISESMGAGDEQYF TRBV10-3 - TRBJ2-7 -
TGTGCCAGCAGGGGAGGTGGGGAGGGGGCCTACGAGCAGTACTTC CASRGGGEGAYEQYF TRBV28 few TRBJ2-7 -
TGTGCCAGCAGCGAAGGGTCACAGGTCAATCAGCCCCAGCATTTT CASSEGSQVNQPQHF TRBV2 - TRBJ1-5 -
TGCGCCAGCAGCCAAGTCCTAGCGGGAGCGAACACCGGGGAGCTGTTTTTT CASSQVLAGANTGELFF TRBV4-3 - TRBJ2-2 TRBD2
TGTGCCTGCCGTGGGGGGGCGGAGGGGTACGAGCAGTACTTC CACRGGAEGYEQYF TRBV30 - TRBJ2-7 -
TGTGCCAGCACCGCTACAGGGTTAAGCACAGATACGCAGTATTTT CASTATGLSTDTQYF TRBV28 - TRBJ2-3 -
TGTGCCAGTAGTAAAGGTAGCGGGGTTTGGAATGAGCAGTTCTTC CASSKGSGVWNEQFF TRBV19 - TRBJ2-1 TRBD2
TGTGCCTGGAGTGCGGGGGGCGGCCCGAATCAGCCCCAGCATTTT CAWSAGGGPNQPQHF TRBV30 - TRBJ1-5 -
TGCGCCAGCAGTGAAGGCCTTTCAGTGGAGGAGCAGTACTTC CASSEGLSVEEQYF TRBV10-1 - TRBJ2-7 -
TGTGCCAGGGGCCCCAGGGGACATTGGAACACTGAAGCTTTCTTT CARGPRGHWNTEAFF TRBV5-3 - TRBJ1-1 -
TGCGCCAGCAGTGAGGTGGGACAGGGGAGCTACGAGCAGTACTTC CASSEVGQGSYEQYF TRBV10-1 - TRBJ2-7 TRBD1
TGTGCCAGCAGCTTGGCCGGGACAGAGTATAATTCACCCCTCCACTTT CASSLAGTEYNSPLHF TRBV5-6 - TRBJ1-6 TRBD1
TGTGCCAGCTCACCGGGACAGATGAACACTGAAGCTTTCTTT CASSPGQMNTEAFF TRBV9 - TRBJ1-1 TRBD1
TGTGCCAGCAGTGAAGCTCGCGGGGGCTACAATGAGCAGTTCTTC CASSEARGGYNEQFF TRBV2 - TRBJ2-1 TRBD2
TGTGCCAGCGCCCCGGGACAGGGGCCGATCTCTGGAAACACCATATATTTT CASAPGQGPISGNTIYF TRBV18 - TRBJ1-3 TRBD1
TGTGCCAGCAGCAGGGGACAGGGGGACGCTGGCTACACCTTC CASSRGQGDAGYTF TRBV6-5 - TRBJ1-2 TRBD1
TGTGCCAGCTCATTTTGGACAGGGGAGAACACTGAAGCTTTCTTT CASSFWTGENTEAFF TRBV18 - TRBJ1-1 TRBD1
TGCGCCAGCAGCTTGGATCCGGGACAGTCTTTCTACGAGCAGTACTTC CASSLDPGQSFYEQYF TRBV5-1 - TRBJ2-7 TRBD1
TGTGCCAGCAGCCTAGGGGTGGACTCCCCCCCTGGGGCCAACGTCCTGACTTTC CASSLGVDSPPGANVLTF TRBV28 - TRBJ2-6 -
TGCGCCAGCGGCGTTGCCCTAGACTCAACTTACAATGAGCAGTTCTTC CASGVALDSTYNEQFF TRBV5-1 - TRBJ2-1 -